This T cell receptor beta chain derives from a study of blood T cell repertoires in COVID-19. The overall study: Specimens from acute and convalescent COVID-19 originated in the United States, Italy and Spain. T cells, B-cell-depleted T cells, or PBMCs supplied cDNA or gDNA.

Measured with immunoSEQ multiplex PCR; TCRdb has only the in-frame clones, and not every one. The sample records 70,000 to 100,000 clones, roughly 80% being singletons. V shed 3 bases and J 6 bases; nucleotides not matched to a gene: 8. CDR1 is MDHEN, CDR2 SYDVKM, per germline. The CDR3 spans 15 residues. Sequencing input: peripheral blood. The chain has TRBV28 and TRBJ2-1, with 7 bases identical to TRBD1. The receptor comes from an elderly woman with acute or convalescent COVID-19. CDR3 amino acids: CASSFLRGSLNEQFF. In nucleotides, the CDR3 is TGTGCCAGCAGTTTCCTCAGGGGGTCGCTCAATGAGCAGTTCTTC.